This T cell receptor beta chain was sequenced during a study of immune characterization of retroperitoneal liposarcoma. Losses at the gene ends were 4 bases for V and 8 bases for J; bases not matched to a gene: 5. Germline V lookup: CDR1 SGHAT, CDR2 FQNNGV. The CDR3 runs to 15 residues. TCRdb independently ran MiXCR on the PCR reads; one entry per CDR3 protein. The sample shows around 13,000 distinct CDR3 sequences, roughly 44% of them seen only once. This receptor was obtained from a female donor with retroperitoneal liposarcoma. Source material: tumor tissue. V is TRBV11-2 and J is TRBJ2-1; 13 bases fit TRBD2. The CDR3 DNA reads as TGTGCCAGCAGCTCAGGACTAGCGGGAGTATATGAGCAGTTCTTC. This sequence encodes CASSSGLAGVYEQFF.